The next 13 T cell receptor beta chains were all read from a single sample in a study of blood T cell repertoires in COVID-19. Libraries were prepared by immunoSEQ multiplex PCR; TCRdb keeps only in-frame clonotypes and omits some of them. This sample has about 210,000 clones, with just under 85% found just once. The specimen sequenced was peripheral blood. The receptor set was obtained from a woman aged 45-65 years with active or convalescent COVID-19.

The V call is TRBV12-5, the J call TRBJ2-3; 9 bases agree with TRBD1. The CDR3 has 16 residues. CDR1 and CDR2 (germline): LGHNT, FRNRAP. J lost 1 base, V lost 1 base, and 3 bases had no gene match. DNA for the CDR3: TGTGCTAGTGGTTTGGCGGACAGGGGTCGCACAGATACGCAGTATTTT. Its translation is CASGLADRGRTDTQYF.

The V and J genes are TRBV24-1 and TRBJ2-3, with 7 bases that match TRBD2. The CDR3 spans 15 residues. V dropped 8 bases and J dropped 2; count of bases not matched to a gene: 9. The germline V gene has CDR1 KGHDR and CDR2 SFDVKD. The DNA of the CDR3 is TGTGCCACCATGACTGGGGGGGGATTCACAGATACGCAGTATTTT. Translated, it gives CATMTGGGFTDTQYF.

This sequence joins TRBV11-2 and TRBJ2-3; a weak D match, TRBD2 (5 bases). The ends were cut back, 2 bases at V and 2 bases at J, with 17 bases in the middle. The CDR3 is 17 residues long. Germline V gene lookup returns CDR1 SGHAT and CDR2 FQNNGV. This CDR3 reads CASSLRLEERSTDTQYF. DNA of the CDR3: TGTGCCAGCAGCTTAAGGCTGGAGGAACGTTCCACAGATACGCAGTATTTT.

CDR3: CASSIGQGNNQPQHF. The CDR3 nucleotides read TGTGCCAGTAGTATAGGACAGGGAAACAATCAGCCCCAGCATTTT. This rearrangement joins TRBV19 to TRBJ1-5, with 7 positions matching TRBD1. Germline V lookup: CDR1 LNHDA, CDR2 SQIVND (reference sequence). This CDR3 is built from 15 residues. V was pared by 1 base and J by 3 bases, with 3 bases of the junction left unmatched.

V and J are TRBV5-4 and TRBJ2-2; 14 nucleotides line up with TRBD2. Germline lookup yields CDR1 SGHNT and CDR2 YYREEE (reference sequence). The CDR3 runs 17 residues. With V trimmed by 4 bases and J by 4 bases, 6 bases remained unmatched. The CDR3 region is CASSAGTSGRSTGELFF. For the CDR3, the DNA is TGTGCCAGCAGCGCAGGGACTAGCGGGAGAAGCACCGGGGAGCTGTTTTTT.

This clone has at least ten counts. The rearrangement links TRBV7-9 to TRBJ2-1, with TRBD2 matching over 8 bases. This CDR3 comprises 11 residues. The germline V gene encodes CDR1 SEHNR and CDR2 FQNEAQ (reference sequence). V dropped 5 bases and J dropped 15; count of bases not matched to a gene: 6. The CDR3 sequence: CASSEGTRPFF. The CDR3 region has the DNA TGTGCCAGCAGCGAGGGGACTAGGCCGTTCTTC. The whole variable domain, filled in from reference TRBV7-9 and TRBJ2-1, reads DTGVSQNPRHKITKRGQNVTFRCDPISEHNRLYWYRQTLGQGPEFLTYFQNEAQLEKSRLLSDRFSAERPKGSFSTLEIQRTEQGDSAMYLCASSEGTRPFFGPGTRLTVL.

The chain couples TRBV4-1 to TRBJ1-3; D uncertain. V was cut by 0 bases and J by 2 bases, with 11 bases left in between. The V gene's germline CDR1 is MGHRA and CDR2 YSYEKL. CDR3 size: 16 residues. The CDR3 loop reads CASSQEFTDPGNTIYF. The DNA for the CDR3 is TGCGCCAGCAGCCAAGAATTTACAGACCCTGGAAACACCATATATTTT.

This chain joins TRBV7-9 and TRBJ1-2; no clear D gene. Per the germline V gene, CDR1 is SEHNR and CDR2 is FQNEAQ (reference sequence). V was shortened by 4 bases and J by 4 bases, with 10 bases between the two germline ends. This CDR3 comprises 13 residues. The CDR3 nucleotides read TGTGCCAGCAGCTCGCTAATCGTCTATGGCTACACCTTC. Its protein is CASSSLIVYGYTF.

The V and J genes are TRBV7-2 and TRBJ1-4; 9 nucleotides align to TRBD1. V dropped 5 bases and J dropped 5; count of bases not matched to a gene: 6. Germline loops: CDR1 SGHTA, CDR2 FQGNSA. This CDR3 is 15 amino acids long. The CDR3 loop is CASSGPGTGNEKLFF. The CDR3 DNA reads as TGTGCCAGCAGCGGACCCGGGACAGGGAATGAAAAACTGTTTTTT.

The chain uses TRBV6-1 and TRBJ2-7; 7 nucleotides line up with TRBD1. This CDR3 comprises 16 residues. In germline, CDR1 is MNHNS, CDR2 SASEGT. Trimming cost V 0 bases and J 2 bases; bases outside gene matches: 7. The CDR3 here is CASSEARWQGAYEQYV. CDR3 coding DNA: TGTGCCAGCAGTGAAGCGCGCTGGCAGGGGGCCTACGAGCAGTACGTC.

The chain uses TRBV15 and TRBJ2-7; a weak D match, TRBD2 (5 bases). Germline assignment: CDR1 LNHNV and CDR2 YYDKDF (reference sequence). The CDR3 has 15 amino acids. V shed 0 bases and J shed 0 bases, with 9 bases lying between them. The CDR3 DNA sequence: TGTGCCACCAGCAGAGAACCGGGAAGCTCCTACGAGCAGTACTTC. Translation gives CATSREPGSSYEQYF.

The V call is TRBV11-2, the J call TRBJ1-1; 9 nucleotides agree with TRBD1. Trimming took 5 bases from V and 3 from J; bases not matched to a gene: 4. Germline V CDR1 and CDR2: SGHAT, FQNNGV. This CDR3 region has 14 residues. CDR3 coding DNA: TGTGCCAGCAGCCAGACAGGGGGATACACTGAAGCTTTCTTT. This sequence encodes CASSQTGGYTEAFF.

Only one count was recorded for this clone. This chain joins TRBV3-1 (or the pseudogene TRBV3-2) and TRBJ2-7; a possible D gene is TRBD1 (5 bases). Per germline, CDR1 LGHDT and CDR2 YNNKEL (reference sequence). This CDR3 region has 15 residues. Trimming took off 2 bases at V and 0 bases at J, with 11 bases between the two ends. As DNA, the CDR3 is TGTGCCAGCAGCCAATTGACAGCGAGCTCCTACGAGCAGTACTTC. Translated: CASSQLTASSYEQYF.